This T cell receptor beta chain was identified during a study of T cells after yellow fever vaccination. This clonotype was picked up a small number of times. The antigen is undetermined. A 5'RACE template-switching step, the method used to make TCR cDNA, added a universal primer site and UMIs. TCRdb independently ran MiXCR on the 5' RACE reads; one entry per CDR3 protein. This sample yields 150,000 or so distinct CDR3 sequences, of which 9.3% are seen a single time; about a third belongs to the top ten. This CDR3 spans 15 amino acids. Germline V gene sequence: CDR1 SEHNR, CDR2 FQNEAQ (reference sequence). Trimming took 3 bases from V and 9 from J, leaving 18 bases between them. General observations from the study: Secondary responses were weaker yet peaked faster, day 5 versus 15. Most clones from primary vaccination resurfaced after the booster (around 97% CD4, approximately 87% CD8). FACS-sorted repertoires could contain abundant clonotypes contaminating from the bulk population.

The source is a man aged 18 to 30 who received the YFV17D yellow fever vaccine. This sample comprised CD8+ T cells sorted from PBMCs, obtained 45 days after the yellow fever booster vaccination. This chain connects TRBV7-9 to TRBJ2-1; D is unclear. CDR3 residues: CASSFVAVGPTEQFF. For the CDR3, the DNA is TGTGCCAGCAGCTTCGTGGCAGTAGGCCCAACTGAGCAGTTCTTC.